These 30 T cell receptor beta chains were sequenced from one sample in a study of cytomegalovirus exposure and HLA in healthy donors. Use of 60 Vbeta and 13 Jbeta primers characterized the PCR. Some clones are missing from TCRdb's copy, which holds only in-frame ones; the method was immunoSEQ multiplex PCR. The sample lists about 71,000 clones; around 70% were seen once. The sequenced sample was PBMCs. The source is a woman aged 45-65 years in good health and CMV-seropositive.

The chain combines TRBV28 with TRBJ1-5, with 7 bases identical to TRBD1. CDR1 is MDHEN, CDR2 SYDVKM, per germline. The CDR3 covers 18 residues. J gave up 0 bases and V 7 bases, and 15 bases lay outside the gene matches. CDR3 region: CASTSGAGTAYSNQPQHF. The CDR3 nucleotides read TGTGCCAGCACCTCGGGGGCCGGGACAGCATATAGCAATCAGCCCCAGCATTTT.

The J gene is TRBJ2-5, the V gene TRBV7-8; 12 bases are shared with TRBD2. The germline gives CDR1 SGHVS, CDR2 FQNEAQ. The CDR3 has 15 residues. V dropped 4 bases and J dropped 5; count of bases not matched to a gene: 5. The CDR3 nucleotides are TGTGCCAGCAGCTCCCTAGCGGGAGGGCTTGAGACCCAGTACTTC. Its protein is CASSSLAGGLETQYF.

The V call is TRBV5-5, the J call TRBJ2-7; D gene uncertain. The germline V gene encodes CDR1 SGHKS and CDR2 YYEKEE (reference sequence). Trimming took off 4 bases at V and 4 bases at J, with 15 bases between the two ends. CDR3 length: 14 amino acids. CDR3 sequence: CASSDPNSPYEQYF. CDR3 sequence (DNA): TGTGCCAGCAGCGACCCAAACAGCCCATACGAGCAGTACTTC.

This rearrangement joins TRBV7-9 to TRBJ1-1, with a possible D match to TRBD1 (5 bases). V dropped 1 base and J dropped 5 bases, with 8 bases sitting between them. CDR1 SEHNR and CDR2 FQNEAQ come from the germline V gene (reference sequence). CDR3 length: 13 amino acids. CDR3 protein: CASSLEGETEAFF. The DNA of the CDR3 is TGTGCCAGCAGCTTAGAAGGGGAAACTGAAGCTTTCTTT.

The chain uses TRBV27 and TRBJ1-1; 8 bases match TRBD1. CDR3 length: 14 residues. V trimming: 6 bases; J trimming: 3 bases; junction bases outside the gene matches: 6. Germline V CDR1 and CDR2: MNHEY, SMNVEV (reference sequence). The CDR3 protein is CASSGQGRDTEAFF. CDR3 sequence (DNA): TGTGCCAGCAGCGGACAGGGCAGGGACACTGAAGCTTTCTTT.

The chain carries TRBV18 and TRBJ2-6; no firm D call. The CDR3 has 15 amino acids. Per germline, CDR1 KGHSH and CDR2 LQKENI. Trimming pared 3 bases from V and 0 bases from J, leaving 6 bases between. The CDR3 here is CASSPEPSGANVLTF. CDR3 DNA: TGTGCCAGCTCACCGGAGCCCTCTGGGGCCAACGTCCTGACTTTC.

DNA for the CDR3: TGTGCCAGCAGTCTGAGGTCCCTCAATCAGCCCCAGCATTTT. This sequence encodes CASSLRSLNQPQHF. The chain links TRBV28 to TRBJ1-5; D is ambiguous. Germline V gene sequence: CDR1 MDHEN, CDR2 SYDVKM. V was cut by 5 bases and J by 3 bases, with 11 bases left in between. CDR3 length: 14 residues.

This clone was found a few times. V usage is TRBV2 and J usage is TRBJ2-1; 13 bases match TRBD2. J was trimmed by 5 bases and V by 8 bases; bases with no gene match: 12. The germline gives CDR1 SNHLY, CDR2 FYNNEI. This CDR3 is 17 amino acids long. The CDR3 loop is CASSPTSGGARNNEQFF. CDR3 coding DNA: TGTGCCAGCTCCCCCACTAGCGGGGGGGCCAGAAACAATGAGCAGTTCTTC. The full variable domain, rest sourced from reference TRBV2 and TRBJ2-1, is EPEVTQTPSHQVTQMGQEVILRCVPISNHLYFYWYRQILGQKVEFLVSFYNNEISEKSEIFDDQFSVERPDGSNFTLKIRSTKLEDSAMYFCASSPTSGGARNNEQFFGPGTRLTVL.

The rearrangement links TRBV6-6 to TRBJ2-5; 8 bases match TRBD1. The CDR3 runs 15 residues. CDR1 and CDR2 (germline): MNHNY, SVGAGI (reference sequence). J gave up 5 bases and V 6 bases, and 11 bases lay outside the gene matches. The CDR3 nucleotides are TGTGCCAGCAGCCCCAGACAGGGGATTAGGGAGACCCAGTACTTC. It translates to CASSPRQGIRETQYF.

The V call is TRBV28, the J call TRBJ1-2, with D tentatively TRBD1 (6 bases). CDR3 length equals 15 residues. Trimming stripped 2 bases from V and 4 bases from J, with 14 bases between. Germline loops: CDR1 MDHEN, CDR2 SYDVKM. In DNA, the CDR3 is TGTGCCAGCAGTTTAACAGGGCCCGATTCCTATGGCTACACCTTC. Residues: CASSLTGPDSYGYTF.

This rearrangement joins TRBV5-1 to TRBJ2-2; 7 bases align to TRBD1. V shed 6 bases and J 1 base; nucleotides not matched to a gene: 6. Per germline, CDR1 SGHRS and CDR2 YFSETQ. The CDR3 is made up of 15 amino acids. CDR3 nucleotides: TGCGCCAGCATCCCGGGACAGATGAACACCGGGGAGCTGTTTTTT. It yields the protein CASIPGQMNTGELFF.

The gene calls are TRBV5-6 and TRBJ1-5, with D possibly TRBD1 on 6 matching bases. Germline assignment: CDR1 SGHDT and CDR2 YYEEEE. V lost 4 bases to trimming and J lost 5 bases, with 13 bases between them. This CDR3 is 14 amino acids long. CDR3 residues: CASSPRGRDQPQHF. The CDR3 DNA sequence: TGTGCCAGCAGCCCCAGGGGTAGGGATCAGCCCCAGCATTTT.

The chain uses TRBV4-2 and TRBJ1-1, with 9 bases aligning to TRBD1. CDR3 size: 14 residues. Germline V gene lookup returns CDR1 LGHNA and CDR2 YNFKEQ. V lost 3 bases to trimming and J lost 8 bases; unmatched junction nucleotides: 7. This chain's CDR3 is CASSHTNGQGEAFF. The CDR3 nucleotides are TGTGCCAGCAGCCATACCAACGGACAGGGGGAAGCTTTCTTT.

The gene calls are TRBV30 and TRBJ2-7, with D maybe TRBD2 (6 bases). Germline CDR1 reads GTSNPN; CDR2 reads SVGIG (reference sequence). V shed 5 bases and J shed 7 bases, with 18 bases lying between them. This CDR3 has 13 residues. The CDR3 protein is CAWALAQDGEQYF. Here the CDR3 DNA reads TGTGCCTGGGCGCTAGCGCAGGACGGTGAGCAGTACTTC.

The chain carries TRBV28 and TRBJ1-5, with unresolved D. Germline lookup yields CDR1 MDHEN and CDR2 SYDVKM. Trimming pared 3 bases from V and 10 bases from J, leaving 13 bases between. CDR3 length equals 13 residues. The CDR3 DNA sequence: TGTGCCAGCAGTTTGGGCCCGAATGTACCCCAGCATTTT. It yields the protein CASSLGPNVPQHF.

The table lists this clone with a few counts. The chain uses TRBV13 and TRBJ1-1; no reliable D call. Trimming took off 2 bases at V and 10 bases at J, with 11 bases between the two ends. The germline V gene has CDR1 PRHDT and CDR2 FYEKMQ (reference sequence). This CDR3 is built from 12 residues. The CDR3 DNA follows: TGTGCCAGCAGCTTAAATACGGGGAGAGCTTTCTTT. As protein: CASSLNTGRAFF.

The chain has TRBV14 and TRBJ2-3, with D perhaps TRBD2 (5 bases). Trimming removed 0 bases at V and 2 bases at J, with 18 bases between. The CDR3 totals 18 residues. Germline values: CDR1 SGHDN, CDR2 FVKESK. CDR3 region: CASSQDWFAGGATDTQYF. The CDR3 nucleotides are TGTGCCAGCAGCCAAGATTGGTTCGCAGGAGGAGCCACAGATACGCAGTATTTT.

The J gene is TRBJ1-4, the V gene TRBV27; no definite D call. V was pared by 2 bases and J by 8 bases, with 12 bases between. The CDR3 is 14 amino acids. The germline V gene encodes CDR1 MNHEY and CDR2 SMNVEV (reference sequence). The CDR3 DNA reads TGTGCCAGCAGTTTACACAGATACGACGAAAAACTGTTTTTT. It yields the protein CASSLHRYDEKLFF.

This rearrangement joins TRBV6-5 to TRBJ1-5, with D unresolved. The V end lost 6 bases, the J end lost 7 bases, and 13 bases lay between the germline ends. CDR1 and CDR2 from the germline V gene are MNHEY and SVGAGI. This CDR3 is built from 13 residues. CDR3 nucleotide sequence: TGTGCCAGCAGGGGGAGGGAGCGACAGCCCCAGCATTTT. This codes for CASRGRERQPQHF.

This clone was counted only a few times. The J gene is TRBJ1-3, the V gene TRBV2, with D uncertain. This CDR3 has 12 amino acids. V was pared by 9 bases and J by 8 bases, with 14 bases between. The germline CDR1 and CDR2 sequences are SNHLY and FYNNEI. The CDR3 coding sequence is TGTGCCAGTTACAGCCTTTGGGACACCATATATTTT. Translated, it gives CASYSLWDTIYF.

The rearrangement links TRBV5-4 to TRBJ2-6; D is possibly TRBD1 (6 bases). The CDR3 totals 19 residues. Per the germline V gene, CDR1 is SGHNT and CDR2 is YYREEE (reference sequence). V gave up 1 base and J gave up 0 bases, with 17 bases separating them. In nucleotides, the CDR3 is TGTGCCAGCAGCTTGTCCCTAAGACAGGAGTACTCTGGGGCCAACGTCCTGACTTTC. Amino acids: CASSLSLRQEYSGANVLTF. The full variable domain, with the rest looked up from reference TRBV5-4 and TRBJ2-6, is ETGVTQSPTHLIKTRGQQVTLRCSSQSGHNTVSWYQQALGQGPQFIFQYYREEENGRGNFPPRFSGLQFPNYSSELNVNALELDDSALYLCASSLSLRQEYSGANVLTFGAGSRLTVL.

The chain combines TRBV10-1 with TRBJ2-2, with a possible D match to TRBD2 (5 bases). The CDR3 length is 13 residues. With 8 bases removed from V and 8 bases from J, the gap between germline ends came to 15 bases. Germline V gives CDR1 WNHNN, CDR2 SYGVQD (reference sequence). CDR3: CASSLTVAGELFF. The CDR3 DNA reads TGCGCCAGCTCCTTAACCGTAGCGGGGGAGCTGTTTTTT.

The genes are TRBV29-1 and TRBJ2-5; 8 bases match TRBD1. Germline V gives CDR1 SQVTM, CDR2 ANQGSEA. Losses at the gene ends were 0 bases for V and 6 bases for J; bases not matched to a gene: 6. This CDR3 region has 14 residues. The CDR3: CSVEEDRGVKTQYF. The CDR3 bases are TGCAGCGTTGAAGAAGACAGGGGCGTGAAGACCCAGTACTTC.

The chain employs TRBV18 and TRBJ1-2; 7 bases align to TRBD1. In germline, CDR1 is KGHSH, CDR2 LQKENI. V lost 6 bases and J lost 1; bases outside the gene matches: 2. CDR3 length: 13 residues. CDR3 nucleotides: TGTGCCAGCTCGTCAGGGGGTAACTATGGCTACACCTTC. Its protein is CASSSGGNYGYTF.

The chain links TRBV5-5 to TRBJ2-5; D not resolved. The CDR3 consists of 14 residues. CDR1 is SGHKS and CDR2 is YYEKEE in the germline V gene (reference sequence). V lost 4 bases and J 2 bases, leaving 12 bases between the germline ends. The CDR3 protein is CASSKPGSQETQYF. CDR3 sequence (DNA): TGTGCCAGCAGCAAACCAGGTTCGCAAGAGACCCAGTACTTC.

The chain links TRBV11-2 to TRBJ2-7, with 7 bases aligning to TRBD2. CDR3 length: 14 residues. Per the germline V gene, CDR1 is SGHAT and CDR2 is FQNNGV. J lost 1 base, V lost 7 bases, and 7 bases had no gene match. The CDR3 DNA reads as TGTGCCAGCAAGCGCGGGAGTATGTCCTACGAGCAGTACTTC. This codes for CASKRGSMSYEQYF.

The CDR3 loop is CASSLVRTGTYEQYF. The CDR3 DNA follows: TGTGCCAGCAGCTTAGTAAGGACTGGGACCTACGAGCAGTACTTC. V gene TRBV11-2 combines with J gene TRBJ2-7; D perhaps matches TRBD2 (5 bases). This CDR3 is built from 15 residues. Trimming removed 1 base at V and 2 bases at J, with 12 bases between. Germline V gives CDR1 SGHAT, CDR2 FQNNGV.

The chain has TRBV19 and TRBJ1-1; 10 nucleotides match TRBD1. Germline CDR1 and CDR2: LNHDA and SQIVND (reference sequence). The ends lost 3 bases at V and 4 bases at J; junction bases unmatched: 11. This CDR3 is 17 amino acids long. The chain's CDR3 is CASSMSRDRGRATEAFF. The CDR3, as DNA: TGTGCCAGTAGTATGAGTCGGGACAGGGGAAGGGCCACTGAAGCTTTCTTT.

Here the CDR3 reads CASSGTGWSVNKLFF. The CDR3 DNA follows: TGTGCCAGCAGCGGGACAGGGTGGTCGGTAAATAAGCTGTTTTTT. V is TRBV28 and J is TRBJ2-2; 9 bases line up with TRBD1. Germline V gene data show CDR1 as MDHEN and CDR2 as SYDVKM. The junction had 14 bases not matched to a gene; V was cut back by 6 bases and J by 12 bases. This CDR3 region has 15 residues.

This clone showed up just once. The chain couples TRBV10-3 to TRBJ2-5; the D gene is possibly TRBD1 (6 bases). Germline V gene data show CDR1 as ENHRY and CDR2 as SYGVKD. The CDR3 is 14 residues long. The V gene lost 5 bases and the J gene lost 2 bases, with 12 bases spanning the gap. CDR3 DNA sequence: TGTGCCATCAGTTGGACGGACAGACAAGAGACCCAGTACTTC. Its protein product is CAISWTDRQETQYF.